This T cell receptor (beta chain) was identified in a study of blood T cell repertoires in COVID-19 (dated by TCRdb to the early 2020s). Looking at the study overall: Samples from collaborators originated in the United States, Italy and Spain and spanned both the acute and convalescent phases of COVID-19. Where available, HLA class I and class II types were taken from metadata supplied by the sample provider and were not determined by assay-based typing. A freely available public database, intended as a resource for researchers studying the immune response to SARS-CoV-2, is where the repertoires were released. Samples were obtained from the ongoing ImmuneRACE study (first 160 participants) and from approximately 1,200 subjects provided by 6 global collaborators. The material from the prospective study consisted of cDNA or gDNA derived from T cells, B-cell-depleted T cells, or PBMCs. Deeply sampled blood TCRbeta repertoires from subjects exposed to, actively infected with, or recovered from COVID-19 were included in the dataset. Nearly every sample came with metadata listing a de-identified subject ID, COVID-19 status, age in years and sex. The paper's findings and limits, for the study overall: Clinical and demographic metadata were provided uncurated, with the amount varying by source and participant.

Between the V and J ends, shortened by 7 bases and 10 bases respectively, the junction contains 11 bases. CDR1 and CDR2 are drawn from the germline V gene (reference sequence): MNHNY, SVGAGI. The CDR3 goes from the cysteine to the phenylalanine over 11 residues. The only DNA kept is the CDR3, 33 bases in frame from the first base. The immunoSEQ Assay, a bias-controlled multiplex PCR, was used to amplify TCRbeta CDR3 regions from genomic DNA. The original methods were these. Within the assay, amplification of reference gene primers was used to estimate how many nucleated cells each sample contained. To quantify the absolute abundance of each unique TCRbeta CDR3 rearrangement, sequence reads were collapsed and filtered. For each sample, productive Simpson clonality was calculated as the square root of Simpson's diversity index across productive rearrangements. The source is immuneACCESS, and TCRdb retained only in-frame sequences with V and J called. Part of the clones is not carried over; for the studies checked, unresolved V genes explain less than half of this, and the remainder is unexplained. The V and J calls and clone size were taken over from that table, and D and trimming were inferred from the DNA. Across this sample there are over 400,000 clones, with 70% to 90% seen only once. Together, the top ten hold 8% to 9.5% of the sample.

Enrolling through a virtual design, the prospective study's participants ranged in age from roughly 18 to 89 years and lived across roughly 24 United States geographic areas. To assign participants to cohorts, the prospective study relied on clinical history that participants themselves reported in a screening survey and a study questionnaire. Recovered participants in ImmuneRACE Cohort 3 were defined as having two consecutive negative NP/OP PCR tests, clearance from a healthcare professional, or resolution of symptoms. Mobile phlebotomists in the prospective study collected whole blood, serum and a nasopharyngeal or oropharyngeal swab from every participant. Participants in the prospective study had the option to provide additional blood draws and questionnaires over a 2-month period. Prospective study blood samples were shipped either frozen or at room temperature before DNA extraction. This clone was counted once. Its antigen is currently not known. Per-nucleotide qualities are absent, and no much larger clonotype sits a single base away.

This sequence was found in a woman aged 55-69 years who had recovered from COVID-19. Sequences were obtained from PBMCs or T cells enriched from blood (not recorded which). The chain is made from TRBV6-6 and TRBJ1-5; the D gene identity is not certain. The CDR3 protein: CASNSGRPQHF. The DNA sequence is TGTGCCAGCAACAGCGGACGACCCCAGCATTTT.